This T cell receptor (beta chain) was identified during a study of T cells after yellow fever vaccination. Germline V CDR1 and CDR2: SGHTA, FQGNSA. V was clipped by 6 bases and J by 1 base, with 7 bases between them. The length of the CDR3 is 14 residues. One entry per CDR3 protein results from TCRdb running MiXCR on the 5' RACE reads. The sample yields hundreds of thousands of distinct CDR3 sequences, over 4.5% seen once. Material: CD4+ T cells sorted from PBMCs, obtained on the day of the yellow fever booster vaccination. This sequence originates from a man aged 18 to 30 who received the YFV17D yellow fever vaccine. V usage is TRBV7-2 and J usage is TRBJ2-6; no definite D call. As DNA, the CDR3 is TGTGCCAGCAGGGGCGGTTCTGGGGCCAACGTCCTGACTTTC. Protein: CASRGGSGANVLTF.